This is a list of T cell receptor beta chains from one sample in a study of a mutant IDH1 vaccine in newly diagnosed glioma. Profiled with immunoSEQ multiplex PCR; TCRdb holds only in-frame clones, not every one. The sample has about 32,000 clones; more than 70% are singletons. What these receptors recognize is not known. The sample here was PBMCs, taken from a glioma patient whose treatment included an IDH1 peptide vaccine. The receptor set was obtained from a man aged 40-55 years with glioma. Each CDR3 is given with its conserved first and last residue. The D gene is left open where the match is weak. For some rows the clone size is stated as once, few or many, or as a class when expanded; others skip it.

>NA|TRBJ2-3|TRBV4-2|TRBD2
TGTGCCAGCAGCGGACGACTAGCGGGCAGATCAGATACGCAGTATTTT
CASSGRLAGRSDTQYF
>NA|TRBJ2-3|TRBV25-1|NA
TGTGCCAGCAGTAGACAGGTCGGAGATACGCAGTATTTT
CASSRQVGDTQYF
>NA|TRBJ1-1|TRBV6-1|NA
TGTGCCAGCAGTGTATCCGATACGGAAGCTTTCTTT
CASSVSDTEAFF
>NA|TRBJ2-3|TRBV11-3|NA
TGTGCCAGCAGCTTAGGGTGGAGCACAGATACGCAGTATTTT
CASSLGWSTDTQYF
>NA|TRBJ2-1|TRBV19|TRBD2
TGTGCCAGTAGTATAAATAGCGGGAAAGGCAATGAGCAGTTCTTC
CASSINSGKGNEQFF
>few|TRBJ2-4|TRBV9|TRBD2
TGTGCCAGCAGCGTAGGATCGTGGGGGGGTCTAGCCAAAAACATTCAGTACTTC
CASSVGSWGGLAKNIQYF
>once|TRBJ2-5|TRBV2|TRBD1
TGTGCCAGCAAAGCCCGGGACAGACAAGAGACCCAGTACTTC
CASKARDRQETQYF
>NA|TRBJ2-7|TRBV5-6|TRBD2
TGTGCCAGCAGCGAGGGACTAGCGGGAGTAACAGCCTCCTACGAGCAGTACTTC
CASSEGLAGVTASYEQYF
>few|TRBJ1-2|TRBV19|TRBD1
TGTGCCAGTAGTCCCCACGAAGTACGGACAGGGGACTATGGCTACACCTTC
CASSPHEVRTGDYGYTF
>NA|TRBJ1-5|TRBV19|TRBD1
TGTGCCAGTAGTATAACTACTTCGGGACGGACAGGCAGAGCCCAGCCCCAGCATTTT
CASSITTSGRTGRAQPQHF
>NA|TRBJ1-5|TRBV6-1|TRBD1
TGTGCCACCCTAGGGGGCGAATGGAGGCAGCCCCAGCATTTT
CATLGGEWRQPQHF
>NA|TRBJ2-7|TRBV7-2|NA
TGTGCCAGCAGCTTAGATCTAGTAACCTCCTACGAGCAGTACTTC
CASSLDLVTSYEQYF
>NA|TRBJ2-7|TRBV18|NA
TGTGCCAGCTCACAGGGCTACGAGCAGTACTTC
CASSQGYEQYF